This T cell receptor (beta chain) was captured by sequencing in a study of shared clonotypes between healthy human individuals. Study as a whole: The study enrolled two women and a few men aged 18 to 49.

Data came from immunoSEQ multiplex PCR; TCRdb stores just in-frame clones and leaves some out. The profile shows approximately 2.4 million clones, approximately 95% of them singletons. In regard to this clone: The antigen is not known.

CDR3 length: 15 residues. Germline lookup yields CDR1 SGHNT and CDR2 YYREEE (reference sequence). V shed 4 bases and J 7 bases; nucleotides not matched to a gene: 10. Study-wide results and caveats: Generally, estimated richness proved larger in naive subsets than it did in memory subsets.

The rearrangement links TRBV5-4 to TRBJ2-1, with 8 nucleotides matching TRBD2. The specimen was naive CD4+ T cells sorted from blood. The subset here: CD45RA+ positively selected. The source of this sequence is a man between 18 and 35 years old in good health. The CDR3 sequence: CASSAGGLAGNEQFF. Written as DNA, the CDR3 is TGTGCCAGCAGCGCGGGTGGACTAGCAGGGAATGAGCAGTTCTTC.